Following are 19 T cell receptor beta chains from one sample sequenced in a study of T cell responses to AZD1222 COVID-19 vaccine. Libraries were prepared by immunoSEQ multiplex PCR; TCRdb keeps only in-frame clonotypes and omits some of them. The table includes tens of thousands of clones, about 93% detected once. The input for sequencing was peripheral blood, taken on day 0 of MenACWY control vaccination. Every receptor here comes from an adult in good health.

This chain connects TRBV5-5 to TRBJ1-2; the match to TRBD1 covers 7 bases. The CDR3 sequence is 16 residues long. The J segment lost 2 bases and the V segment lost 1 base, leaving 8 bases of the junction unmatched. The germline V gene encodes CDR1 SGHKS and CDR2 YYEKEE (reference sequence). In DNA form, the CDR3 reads TGTGCCAGCAGCTTGCCGACAGGGCCGGGAAACTATGGCTACACCTTC. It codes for CASSLPTGPGNYGYTF.

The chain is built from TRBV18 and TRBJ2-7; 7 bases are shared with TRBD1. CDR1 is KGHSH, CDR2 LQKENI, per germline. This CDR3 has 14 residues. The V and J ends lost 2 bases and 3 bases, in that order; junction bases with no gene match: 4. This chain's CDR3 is CASSPTDRDYEQYF. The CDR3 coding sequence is TGTGCCAGCTCACCAACCGACAGGGACTACGAGCAGTACTTC.

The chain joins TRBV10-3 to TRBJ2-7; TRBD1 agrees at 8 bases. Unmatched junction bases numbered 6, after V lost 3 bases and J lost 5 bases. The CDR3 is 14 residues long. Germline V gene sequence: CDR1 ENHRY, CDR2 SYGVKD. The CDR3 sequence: CAISDLDRVHEQYF. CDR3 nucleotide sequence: TGTGCCATCAGTGATCTGGACAGGGTGCACGAGCAGTACTTC.

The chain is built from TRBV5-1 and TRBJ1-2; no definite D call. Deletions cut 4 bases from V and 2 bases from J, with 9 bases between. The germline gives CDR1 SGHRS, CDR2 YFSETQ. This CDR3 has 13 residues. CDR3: CASSPMGNYGYTF. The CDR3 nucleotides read TGCGCCAGCAGCCCGATGGGGAACTATGGCTACACCTTC.

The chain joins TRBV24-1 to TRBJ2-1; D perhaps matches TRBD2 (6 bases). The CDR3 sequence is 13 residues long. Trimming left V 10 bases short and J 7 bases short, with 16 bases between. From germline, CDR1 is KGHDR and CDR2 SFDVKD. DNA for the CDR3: TGTGCCACTACTCGGGGGAGTCTTAATGAGCAGTTCTTC. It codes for CATTRGSLNEQFF.

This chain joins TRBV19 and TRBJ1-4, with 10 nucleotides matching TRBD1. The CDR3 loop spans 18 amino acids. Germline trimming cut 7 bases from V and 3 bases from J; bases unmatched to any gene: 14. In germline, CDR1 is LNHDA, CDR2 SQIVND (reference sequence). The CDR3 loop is CASTDGRGQGKSNEKLFF. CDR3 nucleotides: TGTGCCAGTACCGACGGTCGGGGACAGGGGAAGTCTAATGAAAAACTGTTTTTT.

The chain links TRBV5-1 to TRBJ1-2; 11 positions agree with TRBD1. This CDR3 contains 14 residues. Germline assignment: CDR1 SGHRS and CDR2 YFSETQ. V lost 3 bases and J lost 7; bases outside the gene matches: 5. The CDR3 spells CASSSTGTGGGYTF. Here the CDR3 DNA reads TGCGCCAGCAGCTCAACCGGGACAGGGGGTGGCTACACCTTC.

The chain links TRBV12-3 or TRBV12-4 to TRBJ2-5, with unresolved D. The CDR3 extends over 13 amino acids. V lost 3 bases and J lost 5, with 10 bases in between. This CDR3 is CASSFRATETQYF. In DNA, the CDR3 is TGTGCCAGCAGTTTCCGGGCGACGGAGACCCAGTACTTC.

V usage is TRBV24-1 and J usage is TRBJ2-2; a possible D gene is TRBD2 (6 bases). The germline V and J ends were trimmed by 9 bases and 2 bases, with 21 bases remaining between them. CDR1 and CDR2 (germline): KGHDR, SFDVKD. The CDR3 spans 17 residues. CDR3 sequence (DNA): TGTGCCACCGGCCGGGGGTCGGGGCGAACAAACACCGGGGAGCTGTTTTTT. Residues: CATGRGSGRTNTGELFF.

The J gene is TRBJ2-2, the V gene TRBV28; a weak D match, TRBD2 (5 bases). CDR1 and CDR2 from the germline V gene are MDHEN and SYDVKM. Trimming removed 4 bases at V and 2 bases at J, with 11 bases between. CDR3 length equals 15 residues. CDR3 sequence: CASSSRTFNTGELFF. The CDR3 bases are TGTGCCAGCAGTTCCCGGACTTTCAACACCGGGGAGCTGTTTTTT.

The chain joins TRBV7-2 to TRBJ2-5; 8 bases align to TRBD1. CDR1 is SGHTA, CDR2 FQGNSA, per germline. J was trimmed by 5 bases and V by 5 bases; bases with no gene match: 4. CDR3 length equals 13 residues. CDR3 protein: CASSPDRGETQYF. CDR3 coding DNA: TGTGCCAGCAGCCCTGACAGGGGTGAGACCCAGTACTTC.

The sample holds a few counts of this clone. CDR3 in amino acids: CASSSTGNSNQPQHF. As DNA, the CDR3 is TGTGCCAGCAGTTCGACAGGGAATAGCAATCAGCCCCAGCATTTT. The rearrangement uses TRBV2 and TRBJ1-5; 7 nucleotides match TRBD1. The length of the CDR3 is 15 residues. J lost 0 bases, V lost 5 bases, and 4 bases had no gene match. Germline loops: CDR1 SNHLY, CDR2 FYNNEI.

The CDR3: CASSSPPLGGYEQYF. CDR3 nucleotides: TGTGCCAGCAGTAGCCCGCCATTGGGGGGATACGAGCAGTACTTC. The chain joins TRBV28 to TRBJ2-7; D possibly corresponds to TRBD2 (6 bases). The CDR3 runs to 15 residues. Between the trimmed V and J ends, which lost 5 bases and 4 bases, there was a span of 18 bases. The germline CDR1 and CDR2 sequences are MDHEN and SYDVKM.

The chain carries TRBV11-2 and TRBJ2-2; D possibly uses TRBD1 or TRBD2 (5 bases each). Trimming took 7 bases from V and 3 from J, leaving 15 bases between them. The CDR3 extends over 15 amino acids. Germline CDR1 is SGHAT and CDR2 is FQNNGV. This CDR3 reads CASTLRDGDTGELFF. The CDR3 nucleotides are TGTGCCAGCACCCTCCGGGACGGGGACACCGGGGAGCTGTTTTTT.

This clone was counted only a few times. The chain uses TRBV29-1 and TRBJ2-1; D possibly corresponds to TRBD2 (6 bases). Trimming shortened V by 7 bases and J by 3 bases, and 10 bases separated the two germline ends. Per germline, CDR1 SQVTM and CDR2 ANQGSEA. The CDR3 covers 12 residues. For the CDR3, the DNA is TGCAGCGCCCTGCGGGGCTACAATGAGCAGTTCTTC. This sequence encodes CSALRGYNEQFF.

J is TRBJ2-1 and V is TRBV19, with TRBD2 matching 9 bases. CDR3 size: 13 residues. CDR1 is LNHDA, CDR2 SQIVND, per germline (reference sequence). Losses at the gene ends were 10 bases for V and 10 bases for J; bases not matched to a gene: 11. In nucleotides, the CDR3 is TGTGCCACCTCCGATAGCGGGGGAAACGAGCAGTTCTTC. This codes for CATSDSGGNEQFF.

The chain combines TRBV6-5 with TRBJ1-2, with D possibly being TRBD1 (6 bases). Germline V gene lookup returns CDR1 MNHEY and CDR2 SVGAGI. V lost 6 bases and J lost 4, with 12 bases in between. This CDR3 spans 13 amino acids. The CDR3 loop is CASRLTGTYGYTF. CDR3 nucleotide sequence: TGTGCCAGCAGGCTAACAGGGACCTATGGCTACACCTTC.

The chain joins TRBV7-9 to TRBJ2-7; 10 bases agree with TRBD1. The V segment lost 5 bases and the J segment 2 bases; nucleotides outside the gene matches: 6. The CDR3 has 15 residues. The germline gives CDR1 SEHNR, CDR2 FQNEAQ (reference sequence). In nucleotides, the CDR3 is TGTGCCAGCAGCCCCGGACAGGGGGATCCCTACGAGCAGTACTTC. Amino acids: CASSPGQGDPYEQYF.

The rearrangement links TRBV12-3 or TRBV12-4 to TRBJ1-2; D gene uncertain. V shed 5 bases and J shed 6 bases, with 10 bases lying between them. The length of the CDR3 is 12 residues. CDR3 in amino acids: CASSRTGDGYTF. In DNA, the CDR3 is TGTGCCAGCAGTAGGACGGGCGATGGCTACACCTTC.